This TCR beta chain was recorded in a study of low-dose radiotherapy and immunotherapy resistance in tumors (dated by TCRdb to between 2021 and 2022). Regarding the study in general: In Cohort 1, 0.5 Gy per fraction was delivered every 2 weeks, and a total PTV dose of 6.5 Gy was prescribed. Cohort 2 received 1 Gy per fraction every two weeks, with a total of 13 Gy over 26 weeks. Nivolumab was administered intravenously as a 240 mg flat dose every two weeks, and ipilimumab was administered intravenously at 1 mg/kg every six weeks. Cyclophosphamide 200 mg/m2 was given intravenously every two weeks, one day before each radiation and immunotherapy administration. Aspirin 300 mg was taken orally once daily by patients for four cycles, starting on cycle 1 day 1. The trial did not randomize participants into treatment groups. Eight patients were included in the translational analysis: three from the first dose cohort and the first five from the second dose cohort.

There are 16 amino acids in the CDR3, from cysteine to phenylalanine inclusive. The retained sequence is limited to the CDR3, 48 bases, with the frame set at the first base. CDR1 and CDR2 were assigned from the germline V gene (reference sequence) as DFQATT and SNEGSKA. Trimming costs V 1 base and J 2 bases, and their ends lie 16 bases apart. Superscript III and a set of TRAV- and TRBV-specific primers were used to synthesize first-strand cDNA, so that both TCRalpha and TCRbeta chains were covered. TCRs were amplified with Phusion for around 18 PCR cycles, with a constant-region primer paired with the adapter attached to the V primers. The MessageAmp II aRNA Amplification Kit was used to amplify the isolated mRNA, with in vitro transcription run for less than 20 hours at 37 degrees C. The Dynabeads mRNA DIRECT Purification Kit was used to isolate mRNA for TCR sequencing. A second roughly 24-cycle Phusion PCR added indexed Illumina adapters, and products were purified with AMPure XP beads. In the source study's methods: Using custom Perl scripts, TCR sequences encoding the same protein were pooled, out-of-frame sequences were removed, and the abundance of each clonotype was computed. Any TCR sequence supported by only a single read was excluded from analysis. Shannon entropy, Gini index, clonality, richness, and the frequency of TCRs shared between repertoires were included as repertoire metrics. TCRdb passed the public sequencing reads through fastp at Q25 and MiXCR, retaining productive beta sequences. Rows with a matching CDR3 protein are joined into one entry that keeps the most common DNA and genes. The V and J calls here are based on TCRdb, not the publication. In this sample the table shows 9,500 to 10,000 distinct CDR3 sequences, approximately 81% of which occur a single time. The ten biggest clones cover about 1.5% of the sample.

This clonotype was counted a few times. Its antigen remains unidentified. No clone much larger than this one lies a single base away; base qualities are absent. Donors were enrolled in RACIN, a single-arm phase I dose-escalation trial in which nivolumab, ipilimumab, aspirin, low-dose cyclophosphamide and low-dose radiotherapy were combined. To be eligible, a patient needed to have an advanced solid tumor that was TIL-negative. The rearrangement joined TRBV20-1 to TRBJ2-3; a weak D assignment points to TRBD2 (6 bases agree). The TCR sequence derives from a human donor with advanced metastatic prostate, ovarian, gallbladder or colorectal cancer (not recorded which). This table probably holds off-target reads from a library built for another chain. The nucleotide sequence is TGCAGTGCTAGAGCCGTCGATAGCGGAAACACAGATACGCAGTATTTT. This sequence encodes CSARAVDSGNTDTQYF.